Listed below are T cell receptor beta chains from one sample, sequenced in a study of T cells in Graves' hyperthyroidism and ophthalmopathy. Each CDR3 protein is one row after TCRdb ran MiXCR on the multiplex PCR reads. The table includes fewer than 400,000 distinct CDR3 sequences, around 25% detected once. The sample comprised blood. Source of these receptors: a man aged 45-65 years with Graves' hyperthyroidism. Each CDR3 is given with its conserved first and last residue. The D gene is left open where the match is weak. Only some rows state a clone size, as once, few, many or a class for expanded clones.

CDR3nt	CDR3aa	len	d_gene	abundance	v_gene	j_gene
TGTGCCAGCAGCTTGGTGGGGTGGGCCCCAGATACGCAGTATTTT	CASSLVGWAPDTQYF	15	NA	NA	TRBV5-6	TRBJ2-3
TGTGCCAGCAGGATGCCCCGGGACAGTGAAGCTTTCTTT	CASRMPRDSEAFF	13	TRBD1	NA	TRBV2	TRBJ1-1
TGTGCCTCAGTCCGCGGGAAAAACTACGAGCAGTACTTC	CASVRGKNYEQYF	13	NA	once	TRBV9	TRBJ2-7
TGTGCCAGCAGTTCCCCGTTAGTAGCGGGAGTTGAGCAGTACTTC	CASSSPLVAGVEQYF	15	TRBD2	few	TRBV27	TRBJ2-7
TGTGCCAGCTCACCACGGGCTTCGGAGACCCAGTACTTC	CASSPRASETQYF	13	NA	NA	TRBV18	TRBJ2-5
TGTGCCTGGAGTAGCAAGGGCGGGGGCACCGGGGAGCTGTTTTTT	CAWSSKGGGTGELFF	15	TRBD2	NA	TRBV30	TRBJ2-2
TGCAGCGTTGGGCGGGGGAGTCATGGCTACACCTTC	CSVGRGSHGYTF	12	NA	NA	TRBV29-1	TRBJ1-2
TGTGCCACCAGTTTGTCCAGGGAGGGACACGAGCAGTACTTC	CATSLSREGHEQYF	14	TRBD2	NA	TRBV12-3/TRBV12-4	TRBJ2-7
TGTGCCAGCAGTCGTTGGGGAAGCACAGATACGCAGTATTTT	CASSRWGSTDTQYF	14	NA	many	TRBV27	TRBJ2-3
TGTGCCAGCAGTTCGGGAAAACAGGGCCTCACGACGGCTTTCTTT	CASSSGKQGLTTAFF	15	NA	NA	TRBV28	TRBJ1-1
TGCAGCGTTGGGGAGGGGACTAGTGTGTTTGAGACCCAGTACTTC	CSVGEGTSVFETQYF	15	TRBD2	NA	TRBV29-1	TRBJ2-5
TGCGCCAGCAGCCGAGGGACAGCGAACTACAATGAGCTGTTCTTC	CASSRGTANYNELFF	15	TRBD1	NA	TRBV5-1	TRBJ2-1
TGTGCCAGCAGTTTAGATCCGGGAGGCTACACCTTC	CASSLDPGGYTF	12	NA	NA	TRBV12-3/TRBV12-4	TRBJ1-2
TGTGCCAGCAGCTTAGAGGGCAGGGGGGCTTTCTTT	CASSLEGRGAFF	12	TRBD1	few	TRBV7-9	TRBJ1-1
TGTGCCAGCAGGACAAGACTAGCGGGAGGGAGGCAAGAGACCCAGTACTTC	CASRTRLAGGRQETQYF	17	TRBD2	many	TRBV28	TRBJ2-5
TGTGCCAGCAGTTACGGAGACAGCAGCTCCTACGAGCAGTACTTC	CASSYGDSSSYEQYF	15	NA	NA	TRBV6-5	TRBJ2-7
TGTGCCAGCAGTTTAGTGGAGGCCCAGTACTTC	CASSLVEAQYF	11	NA	few	TRBV12-3/TRBV12-4	TRBJ2-5
TGTGCCAGCAGCGTAGAGGCTAGCGGGATCACAGATACGCAGTATTTT	CASSVEASGITDTQYF	16	TRBD2	few	TRBV9	TRBJ2-3
TGTGCCAGCTCACCACAGGCAGGGGGCTTGAACACTAAAGCTTTCTTT	CASSPQAGGLNTKAFF	16	TRBD1	NA	TRBV18	TRBJ1-1
TGTGCCAGCAGATACACCGGGGAGCTGTTTTTT	CASRYTGELFF	11	NA	NA	TRBV2	TRBJ2-2
TGCGCCAGCAGCCCCCGGACTAGCGGCAGCACAGATACGCAGTATTTT	CASSPRTSGSTDTQYF	16	TRBD2	few	TRBV5-1	TRBJ2-3
TGCGCCAGCAGCTCGGTCTCATCTAATGAAAAACTGTTTTTT	CASSSVSSNEKLFF	14	NA	NA	TRBV5-1	TRBJ1-4
TGCGCCAGCAGCTTGGGTGACAGGGATGGGCAGACCCAGTACTTC	CASSLGDRDGQTQYF	15	TRBD1	NA	TRBV5-1	TRBJ2-5
TGTGCCAGCAGTTTAAGGTCTAGCGGGAGACAACAAGAGACCCAGTACTTC	CASSLRSSGRQQETQYF	17	TRBD2	many	TRBV12-3/TRBV12-4	TRBJ2-5
TGCGCCAGCAGCTTCCCCACCTCTGGGGCCAACGTCCTGACTTTC	CASSFPTSGANVLTF	15	NA	few	TRBV5-1	TRBJ2-6
TGTGCCAGCAGCCACGGGAGAGGCGCGGATACGCAGTATTTT	CASSHGRGADTQYF	14	NA	few	TRBV7-9	TRBJ2-3
TGTGCCAGCAGCCAAGGGGCGGGAGAGCCCTCCGAGCAGTACTTC	CASSQGAGEPSEQYF	15	TRBD2	many	TRBV3-1	TRBJ2-7
TGTGCCAGCAGCTCGGTAGCCCCGTACAATGAGCAGTTCTTC	CASSSVAPYNEQFF	14	NA	many	TRBV11-3	TRBJ2-1
TGTGCCAGCAGTTTAGGCCTAGGACTCGTGAGCTCCTACAATGAGCAGTTCTTC	CASSLGLGLVSSYNEQFF	18	NA	NA	TRBV27	TRBJ2-1
TGTGCCAGCAGCTCAACTCTCCAGGGCTCCTGGTCACCCCTCCACTTT	CASSSTLQGSWSPLHF	16	NA	once	TRBV7-9	TRBJ1-6
TGTGCCAGCAGCTTAGGGACAGGGGGCGCGAACACTGAAGCTTTCTTT	CASSLGTGGANTEAFF	16	TRBD1	few	TRBV7-6	TRBJ1-1
TGTGCCAGCAGCTTAGGCGGGAGTCCCGAATACGAGCAGTACTTC	CASSLGGSPEYEQYF	15	TRBD2	NA	TRBV7-9	TRBJ2-7
TGTGCCAGCAGTTTACGTGACGGCACTGAAGCTTTCTTT	CASSLRDGTEAFF	13	NA	NA	TRBV27	TRBJ1-1
TGTGCCAGCAGCTCCCACCAGGAAACAGATACGCAGTATTTT	CASSSHQETDTQYF	14	NA	many	TRBV7-3	TRBJ2-3
TGTGCCAGCAGTGAAAAAGGGGGCACGGTAGAGACCCAGTACTTC	CASSEKGGTVETQYF	15	TRBD1	NA	TRBV2	TRBJ2-5
TGTGCCAGCAGCAGGGAAGCTAACTATGGCTACACCTTC	CASSREANYGYTF	13	NA	NA	TRBV25-1	TRBJ1-2